These 23 T cell receptor beta chains came from one sample sequenced in a study of blood T cell repertoires in COVID-19. The data were produced by immunoSEQ multiplex PCR, yet TCRdb's version contains in-frame clones alone and is incomplete. The data show just over 150,000 clones, with around 87% seen just once and 6.6% held by the top ten. The sample was PBMCs or T cells enriched from blood (not recorded which). These receptors all come from a woman in her forties or fifties who had recovered from COVID-19.

The chain recombines TRBV6-5 with TRBJ1-5; no clear D gene. CDR3 length: 12 amino acids. V gave up 5 bases and J gave up 5 bases, with 7 bases separating them. CDR1 is MNHEY and CDR2 is SVGAGI in the germline V gene. This CDR3 reads CASSTGDQPQHF. The CDR3 DNA follows: TGTGCCAGCAGTACGGGAGATCAGCCCCAGCATTTT.

The chain couples TRBV4-2 to TRBJ2-5, with D perhaps matching TRBD1 (6 bases). Germline V lookup: CDR1 LGHNA, CDR2 YNFKEQ. Trimming removed 2 bases from V and 5 bases from J, with 18 bases in between. The CDR3 spans 16 residues. CDR3 sequence reads: CASSQQDSTLRETQYF. The CDR3, as DNA: TGTGCCAGCAGCCAACAGGACAGCACTCTTCGGGAGACCCAGTACTTC.

This clone was counted once. The chain combines TRBV5-8 with TRBJ2-5; the D is unclear. The CDR3 runs 12 residues. Germline CDR1 reads SGHTS; CDR2 reads YDEGEE. V was clipped by 0 bases and J by 10 bases, with 10 bases between them. The CDR3 loop reads CASSLVPFVQYF. The CDR3 DNA reads TGTGCCAGCAGCTTGGTCCCCTTTGTCCAGTACTTC.

The sample holds one count of this clone. The chain couples TRBV9 to TRBJ1-2, with D maybe TRBD1 (6 bases). In germline, CDR1 is SGDLS, CDR2 YYNGEE. This CDR3 spans 16 amino acids. Trimming took off 3 bases at V and 3 bases at J, with 18 bases between the two ends. CDR3 sequence: CASSAEGGGPDYGYTF. CDR3 coding DNA: TGTGCCAGCAGCGCCGAGGGAGGGGGACCGGACTATGGCTACACCTTC.

The DNA of the CDR3 is TGTGCCAGCAGCTTAAATCCGGGGGACCATGGCTACACCTTC. Translated: CASSLNPGDHGYTF. The chain recombines TRBV7-3 with TRBJ1-2, with a tentative D call TRBD1 (5 bases). CDR3 length: 14 amino acids. The V end was cut by 1 base, the J end by 6 bases, with 12 bases between. CDR1 SGHTA and CDR2 FQGTGA come from the germline V gene.

The V and J genes are TRBV9 and TRBJ2-6; 12 bases map to TRBD2. The CDR3 is 19 amino acids. Losses at the gene ends were 4 bases for V and 0 bases for J; bases not matched to a gene: 8. Germline-derived CDR1 and CDR2 are SGDLS and YYNGEE. The CDR3: CASSPRTSGASSGANVLTF. The CDR3 DNA follows: TGTGCCAGCAGCCCTCGGACTAGCGGGGCTTCCTCTGGGGCCAACGTCCTGACTTTC.

This chain joins TRBV6-5 and TRBJ1-2; TRBD1 aligns across 9 bases. Germline V lookup: CDR1 MNHEY, CDR2 SVGAGI. V trimming: 5 bases; J trimming: 6 bases; junction bases outside the gene matches: 10. This CDR3 contains 15 residues. CDR3 coding DNA: TGTGCCAGCAGTCTTAATTGGGACAGGGTGAATGGCTACACCTTC. Translation gives CASSLNWDRVNGYTF.

The genes are TRBV27 and TRBJ2-5; maybe TRBD1 (6 bases). Germline values: CDR1 MNHEY, CDR2 SMNVEV (reference sequence). Trimming took off 5 bases at V and 1 base at J, with 11 bases between the two ends. The CDR3 is 14 residues long. CDR3 sequence reads: CASSPLDSQETQYF. CDR3 coding DNA: TGTGCCAGCAGTCCTTTGGACAGCCAAGAGACCCAGTACTTC.

The chain uses TRBV9 and TRBJ2-2; 7 bases are a match to TRBD2. The CDR3 spans 18 residues. Germline CDR1 is SGDLS and CDR2 is YYNGEE. J gave up 2 bases and V 4 bases, and 14 bases lay outside the gene matches. CDR3 sequence: CASSPEVAGDRNTGELFF. The DNA for the CDR3 is TGTGCCAGCAGCCCAGAGGTGGCGGGGGACCGTAACACCGGGGAGCTGTTTTTT.

The chain recombines TRBV2 with TRBJ1-1, with TRBD1 identical over 9 bases. CDR3 length: 16 amino acids. V lost 5 bases and J lost 3; bases outside the gene matches: 10. CDR1 SNHLY and CDR2 FYNNEI come from the germline V gene. CDR3 residues: CASSTGTGRVYTEAFF. The CDR3 nucleotides are TGTGCCAGCAGTACCGGGACAGGGAGAGTCTACACTGAAGCTTTCTTT.

The chain recombines TRBV18 with TRBJ1-3; TRBD1 matches at 7 bases. Germline CDR1 KGHSH, CDR2 LQKENI. V was clipped by 5 bases and J by 0 bases; unmatched bases: 7. CDR3 length: 16 amino acids. The CDR3 spells CASSGNRGRSGNTIYF. The CDR3 bases are TGTGCCAGCTCAGGCAACAGGGGCCGCTCTGGAAACACCATATATTTT. The full variable domain, completed using reference TRBV18 and TRBJ1-3, is NAGVMQNPRHLVRRRGQEARLRCSPMKGHSHVYWYRQLPEEGLKFMVYLQKENIIDESGMPKERFSAEFPKEGPSILRIQQVVRGDSAAYFCASSGNRGRSGNTIYFGEGSWLTVV.

This clone turned up a few times. CDR3 nucleotides: TGTGCCAGCAGCTTGATGTTGTTGGACAGGGGCCCCGAGCAGTACTTC. Translating it yields CASSLMLLDRGPEQYF. V usage is TRBV5-6 and J usage is TRBJ2-7; 9 bases fit TRBD1. The CDR3 contains 16 residues. Per germline, CDR1 SGHDT and CDR2 YYEEEE. V gave up 1 base and J gave up 6 bases; unmatched junction bases: 11.

The V gene is TRBV29-1, the J gene TRBJ2-7, with D tentatively TRBD1 (6 bases). The CDR3 length is 12 residues. Germline-derived CDR1 and CDR2 are SQVTM and ANQGSEA. V was pared by 7 bases and J by 7 bases, with 17 bases between. CDR3 nucleotides: TGCAGCGCCAGGACAGCTCCAGGGGAGCAGTACTTC. It translates to CSARTAPGEQYF.

Note on this clone: Other DNA sequences from this sample encode an identical CDR3 as well. This sequence joins TRBV7-2 and TRBJ2-7; 11 nucleotides line up with TRBD1. The germline V gene encodes CDR1 SGHTA and CDR2 FQGNSA. The V gene end was trimmed by 5 bases and the J gene end by 4 bases; junction bases not matched to a gene: 4. The CDR3 spans 14 residues. CDR3 DNA sequence: TGTGCCAGCAGCCGGGACAGGGGGAATTACGAGCAGTACTTC. It is translated as CASSRDRGNYEQYF.

The genes are TRBV6-2 or TRBV6-3 and TRBJ2-5; 8 bases agree with TRBD2. The CDR3 extends over 16 amino acids. Trimming took 2 bases from V and 7 from J; bases not matched to a gene: 12. Germline lookup yields CDR1 MNHEY and CDR2 SVGEGT. The CDR3 nucleotides are TGTGCCAGCAGTTACATAACGGGGGGGCTTAGAGGGACCCAGTACTTC. It yields the protein CASSYITGGLRGTQYF.

The J gene is TRBJ1-2, the V gene TRBV18; TRBD1 might be the D (5 bases). In germline, CDR1 is KGHSH, CDR2 LQKENI. CDR3 length equals 13 residues. V shed 0 bases and J shed 8 bases, with 10 bases lying between them. The CDR3 spells CASSPPAGSGYTF. The CDR3 coding sequence is TGTGCCAGCTCACCACCGGCAGGGTCCGGCTACACCTTC.

This chain links TRBV11-3 with TRBJ2-5; possibly TRBD2 for D (6 bases). Trimming stripped 8 bases from V and 3 bases from J, with 13 bases between. CDR1 is SGHNT and CDR2 is YENEEA in the germline V gene. The CDR3 has 13 residues. The CDR3: CASGSGGEETQYF. The CDR3 DNA follows: TGTGCCAGCGGATCCGGAGGGGAAGAGACCCAGTACTTC. Full variable domain (outside the CDR3, taken from reference TRBV11-3 and TRBJ2-5): EAGVVQSPRYKIIEKKQPVAFWCNPISGHNTLYWYLQNLGQGPELLIRYENEEAVDDSQLPKDRFSAERLKGVDSTLKIQPAELGDSAVYLCASGSGGEETQYFGPGTRLLVL.

The rearrangement links TRBV30 to TRBJ1-3, with D unresolved. CDR1 is GTSNPN, CDR2 SVGIG, per germline (reference sequence). This CDR3 comprises 16 residues. V was pared by 0 bases and J by 0 bases, with 12 bases between. The chain's CDR3 is CAWSVRLSSSGNTIYF. In DNA, the CDR3 is TGTGCCTGGAGTGTACGTTTGTCGAGCTCTGGAAACACCATATATTTT. The full variable domain, completed using reference TRBV30 and TRBJ1-3, is SQTIHQWPATLVQPVGSPLSLECTVEGTSNPNLYWYRQAAGRGLQLLFYSVGIGQISSEVPQNLSASRPQDRQFILSSKKLLLSDSGFYLCAWSVRLSSSGNTIYFGEGSWLTVV.

V and J are TRBV5-6 and TRBJ1-2; TRBD1 matches 9 bases. The CDR3 has 14 amino acids. The V gene's germline CDR1 is SGHDT and CDR2 YYEEEE. The junction had 9 bases not matched to a gene; V was cut back by 5 bases and J by 7 bases. In nucleotides, the CDR3 is TGTGCCAGCAGATACCGGGACAGGGAGGCTGGCTACACCTTC. The encoded protein is CASRYRDREAGYTF.

This chain joins TRBV6-2 or TRBV6-3 and TRBJ2-3; D remains ambiguous. The CDR3 spans 14 residues. In germline, CDR1 is MNHEY, CDR2 SVGEGT. V gave up 1 base and J gave up 2 bases, with 7 bases separating them. CDR3 in amino acids: CASSYYILTDTQYF. CDR3 in DNA: TGTGCCAGCAGTTACTATATCCTCACAGATACGCAGTATTTT.

The chain joins TRBV6-2 or TRBV6-3 to TRBJ2-3; D not resolved. This CDR3 has 11 residues. From germline, CDR1 is MNHEY and CDR2 SVGEGT. V was cut by 6 bases and J by 10 bases, with 11 bases left in between. The CDR3: CASSRLTAQYF. In nucleotides, the CDR3 is TGTGCCAGCAGCCGACTTACTGCGCAGTATTTT.

The chain is built from TRBV2 and TRBJ1-2, with 7 bases that match TRBD1. Germline CDR1 and CDR2: SNHLY and FYNNEI. This CDR3 is 15 amino acids long. J was trimmed by 2 bases and V by 6 bases; bases with no gene match: 9. DNA for the CDR3: TGTGCCAGCAGAAGTACAGGGGACTCAAACTATGGCTACACCTTC. It translates to CASRSTGDSNYGYTF.

The rearrangement uses TRBV6-6 and TRBJ2-2, with a weak D call TRBD2 (6 bases). This CDR3 is built from 15 residues. Trimming took off 6 bases at V and 0 bases at J, with 11 bases between the two ends. CDR1 is MNHNY, CDR2 SVGAGI, per germline (reference sequence). The CDR3 coding sequence is TGTGCCAGCAGGAACCCGGGGGCGAACACCGGGGAGCTGTTTTTT. Amino acid sequence: CASRNPGANTGELFF.